This TCR beta chain was retrieved from a study of cytomegalovirus exposure and HLA in healthy donors. The donors gave bone marrow, and they were healthy. In nominal health when sampled, donors likely had unrecorded immune exposures nonetheless. With regard to this clone: As yet, its antigen is unknown.

This CDR3 has 14 residues. J lost 3 bases, V lost 4 bases, and 6 bases had no gene match. From germline, CDR1 is SGHNT and CDR2 YYREEE (reference sequence). Whole-study findings and limits: A later analysis linked 15,000 to 20,000 TCR beta sequences to HLA alleles at 0.05 false discovery rate. Per published accounts, TCR beta sequences correctly predicted the HLA-A and HLA-B alleles of most subjects.

Both 60 Vbeta primers and 13 Jbeta primers went into the PCR. Produced via immunoSEQ multiplex PCR; TCRdb's table is partial and in-frame only. The sample includes about 98,000 clones, roughly three quarters of them seen just once. The clonotype comes from a male donor in good health and CMV-seropositive. The V call is TRBV5-4, the J call TRBJ2-5; TRBD2 aligns across 7 bases. Sequenced material: PBMCs. The DNA for the CDR3 is TGTGCCAGCAGCAACCGGGACTACAAAGAGACCCAGTACTTC. It yields the protein CASSNRDYKETQYF. Drawing the rest from reference TRBV5-4 and TRBJ2-5, the complete variable domain is ETGVTQSPTHLIKTRGQQVTLRCSSQSGHNTVSWYQQALGQGPQFIFQYYREEENGRGNFPPRFSGLQFPNYSSELNVNALELDDSALYLCASSNRDYKETQYFGPGTRLLVL.